What follows are 15 T cell receptor beta chains derived from one specimen sequenced in a study of T cell responses to AZD1222 COVID-19 vaccine. Here immunoSEQ multiplex PCR was the method, and the copy in TCRdb shows in-frame clones only, minus some. The sample includes 150,000 to 200,000 clones, roughly nine tenths of them seen just once. The specimen comprised peripheral blood, sampled 28 days after the second AZD1222 dose. The receptors were gathered from an adult who received the AZD1222 COVID-19 vaccine.

The chain employs TRBV11-2 and TRBJ1-5; D perhaps matches TRBD1 (5 bases). Trimming removed 0 bases from V and 16 bases from J, with 16 bases in between. CDR1 is SGHAT, CDR2 FQNNGV, per germline. The CDR3 sequence is 13 residues long. CDR3 nucleotide sequence: TGTGCCAGCAGCTTAGATTCGGGGGGGTCGGGCCATTTT. Protein sequence: CASSLDSGGSGHF.

This clone was seen only once. The chain is built from TRBV6-5 and TRBJ2-7; D gene uncertain. CDR3 length: 11 residues. Trimming took 8 bases from V and 5 from J, leaving 10 bases between them. Germline V gene lookup returns CDR1 MNHEY and CDR2 SVGAGI. The CDR3 DNA sequence: TGTGCCAGCGGCACACGGGACGAGCAGTACTTC. It codes for CASGTRDEQYF.

The genes are TRBV28 and TRBJ2-3, with D hard to call. V was pared by 4 bases and J by 5 bases, with 4 bases between. Germline CDR1 is MDHEN and CDR2 is SYDVKM. The CDR3 contains 11 residues. The CDR3 DNA sequence: TGTGCCAGCAGTTCAGGAGATACGCAGTATTTT. Translated, it gives CASSSGDTQYF.

The chain uses TRBV24-1 and TRBJ2-1, with 8 positions matching TRBD1. V lost 4 bases and J lost 0; bases outside the gene matches: 4. From germline, CDR1 is KGHDR and CDR2 SFDVKD. The CDR3 consists of 16 residues. The CDR3 coding sequence is TGTGCCACCAGTGACCGGGACAGGAGCTCCTACAATGAGCAGTTCTTC. This encodes CATSDRDRSSYNEQFF.

The chain couples TRBV28 to TRBJ1-2, with D hard to call. Germline CDR1 and CDR2: MDHEN and SYDVKM. This CDR3 has 13 residues. The ends were cut back, 4 bases at V and 7 bases at J, with 13 bases in the middle. CDR3 residues: CASSWEGFRGYTF. CDR3 DNA: TGTGCCAGCAGTTGGGAAGGGTTTCGTGGCTACACCTTC.

The chain joins TRBV4-1 to TRBJ2-5, with 8 bases that match TRBD2. Germline CDR1 reads MGHRA; CDR2 reads YSYEKL. CDR3 length: 15 amino acids. Losses at the gene ends were 4 bases for V and 2 bases for J; bases not matched to a gene: 6. The CDR3 sequence is CASSRLPGGQETQYF. DNA for the CDR3: TGCGCCAGCAGCCGCCTACCGGGGGGGCAAGAGACCCAGTACTTC.

The gene calls are TRBV5-1 and TRBJ2-2, with D maybe TRBD2 (6 bases). The CDR3 extends over 15 amino acids. Germline CDR1 SGHRS, CDR2 YFSETQ. V was cut by 0 bases and J by 6 bases, with 12 bases left in between. CDR3 bases: TGCGCCAGCAGCTTGGGGGAGGCTCGCGCCGGGGAGCTGTTTTTT. As protein: CASSLGEARAGELFF.

This clone was detected only once. This rearrangement joins TRBV6-4 to TRBJ2-3; 9 bases are a match to TRBD1. This CDR3 comprises 15 residues. V was pared by 0 bases and J by 5 bases, with 3 bases of the junction left unmatched. CDR1 is MRHNA, CDR2 SNTAGT, per germline. The DNA of the CDR3 is TGTGCCAGCAGTGACTCAGTGACAGGGGGAGATACGCAGTATTTT. Encoded protein: CASSDSVTGGDTQYF.

V is TRBV7-3 and J is TRBJ2-1; 10 bases are shared with TRBD2. With V trimmed by 3 bases and J by 8 bases, 7 bases remained unmatched. Germline V lookup: CDR1 SGHTA, CDR2 FQGTGA. The CDR3 has 15 residues. The CDR3 region is CASSFRTSGADEQFF. The CDR3 nucleotides are TGTGCCAGCAGCTTCAGAACTAGCGGGGCCGATGAGCAGTTCTTC.

This chain uses TRBV5-6 with TRBJ1-2; tentative D call: TRBD1 (5 bases). Germline assignment: CDR1 SGHDT and CDR2 YYEEEE. The ends were cut back, 2 bases at V and 7 bases at J, with 21 bases in the middle. This CDR3 spans 16 amino acids. The CDR3 coding sequence is TGTGCCAGCAGCTTTCGCGGGACTAAAGGCGGTTTTGGCTACACCTTC. This sequence encodes CASSFRGTKGGFGYTF. The full variable domain, with the rest looked up from reference TRBV5-6 and TRBJ1-2, is DAGVTQSPTHLIKTRGQQVTLRCSPKSGHDTVSWYQQALGQGPQFIFQYYEEEERQRGNFPDRFSGHQFPNYSSELNVNALLLGDSALYLCASSFRGTKGGFGYTFGSGTRLTVV.

The chain links TRBV7-2 to TRBJ1-1; 10 bases line up with TRBD1. The CDR3 loop spans 13 amino acids. From germline, CDR1 is SGHTA and CDR2 FQGNSA. The ends lost 5 bases at V and 10 bases at J; junction bases unmatched: 7. The CDR3 here is CASSPTRDRGAFF. DNA of the CDR3: TGTGCCAGCAGCCCTACCCGGGACAGGGGAGCTTTCTTT.

The chain carries TRBV5-4 and TRBJ2-2, with TRBD2 identical over 13 bases. CDR3 length: 17 residues. The J segment lost 4 bases and the V segment lost 4 bases, leaving 7 bases of the junction unmatched. Germline CDR1 SGHNT, CDR2 YYREEE (reference sequence). CDR3 sequence reads: CASSLLRLAGGTGELFF. Written as DNA, the CDR3 is TGTGCCAGCAGCCTCCTTCGACTAGCGGGGGGCACCGGGGAGCTGTTTTTT.

The chain carries TRBV20-1 and TRBJ2-1; the D call may be TRBD1 or TRBD2 (5 bases each). V was trimmed by 3 bases and J by 9 bases, leaving 21 bases between them. CDR1 and CDR2 (germline): DFQATT, SNEGSKA (reference sequence). CDR3 size: 15 residues. The CDR3 region is CSASGDQPRLSEQFF. DNA for the CDR3: TGCAGTGCTAGTGGGGACCAGCCTCGGCTGAGTGAGCAGTTCTTC.

The genes are TRBV13 and TRBJ1-1, with D possibly TRBD1 on 6 matching bases. Trimming took 2 bases from V and 5 from J, leaving 15 bases between them. Germline loops: CDR1 PRHDT, CDR2 FYEKMQ (reference sequence). The CDR3 is made up of 15 amino acids. The CDR3 DNA reads as TGTGCCAGCAGCTTATCTTTAGGGGGAGGAACTGAAGCTTTCTTT. Its protein product is CASSLSLGGGTEAFF.

On this clone itself: A much bigger clone sits one base away, suggesting this may be a read error. The V gene is TRBV27, the J gene TRBJ1-5, with D possibly being TRBD1 (6 bases). Germline V gene sequence: CDR1 MNHEY, CDR2 SMNVEV (reference sequence). Trimming removed 6 bases from V and 5 bases from J, with 11 bases in between. This CDR3 region has 13 residues. In DNA form, the CDR3 reads TGTGCCAGCAGCTTAGGGGGGTATCAGCCCCAGCATTTT. Translating gives CASSLGGYQPQHF.